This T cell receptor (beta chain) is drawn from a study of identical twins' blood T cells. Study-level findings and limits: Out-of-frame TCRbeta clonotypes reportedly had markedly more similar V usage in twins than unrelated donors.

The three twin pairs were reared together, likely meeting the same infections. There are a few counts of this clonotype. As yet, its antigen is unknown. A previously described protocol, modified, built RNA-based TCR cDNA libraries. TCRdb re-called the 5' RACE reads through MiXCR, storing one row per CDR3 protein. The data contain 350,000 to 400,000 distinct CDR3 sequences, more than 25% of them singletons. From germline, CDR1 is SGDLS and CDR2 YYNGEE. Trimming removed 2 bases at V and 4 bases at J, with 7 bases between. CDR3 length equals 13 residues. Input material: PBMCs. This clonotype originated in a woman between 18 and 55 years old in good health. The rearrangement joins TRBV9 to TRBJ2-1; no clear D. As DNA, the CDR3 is TGTGCCAGCAGCGTTTTCATTTACAATGAGCAGTTCTTC. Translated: CASSVFIYNEQFF.